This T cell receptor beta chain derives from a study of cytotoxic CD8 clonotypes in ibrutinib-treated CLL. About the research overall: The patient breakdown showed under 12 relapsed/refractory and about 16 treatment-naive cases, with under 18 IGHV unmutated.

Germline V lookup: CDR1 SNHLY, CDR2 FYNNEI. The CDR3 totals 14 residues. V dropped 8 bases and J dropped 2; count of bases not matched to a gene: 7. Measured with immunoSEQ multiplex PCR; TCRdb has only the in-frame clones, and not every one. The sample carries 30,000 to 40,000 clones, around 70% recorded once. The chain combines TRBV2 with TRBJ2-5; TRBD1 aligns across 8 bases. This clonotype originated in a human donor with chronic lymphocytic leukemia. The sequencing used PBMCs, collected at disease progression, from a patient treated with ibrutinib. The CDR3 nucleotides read TGTGCCAGCCCACCCGGACAGGGACAAGAGACCCAGTACTTC. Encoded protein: CASPPGQGQETQYF.